One and the same sample provided the 18 T cell receptor beta chains below, sequenced in a study of cytomegalovirus exposure and HLA in healthy donors. Primers included in the PCR were 60 Vbeta and 13 Jbeta primers. The repertoire was sequenced with immunoSEQ multiplex PCR; TCRdb's copy has only in-frame clones and lacks some. The sample shows about 190,000 clones, more than 75% of them seen only once. The specimen was PBMCs. Receptors originate from a man aged 35-49 years in good health and CMV-seropositive.

This clone was observed a few times. The CDR3 DNA follows: TGTGCCAGCAGTTCTGTATGGCGGGAGAGAGAGACCCAGTACTTC. Translating gives CASSSVWRERETQYF. The V call is TRBV6-5, the J call TRBJ2-5, with 7 nucleotides matching TRBD2. Germline CDR1 MNHEY, CDR2 SVGAGI. V was clipped by 4 bases and J by 4 bases; unmatched bases: 9. The CDR3 has 15 residues.

J is TRBJ2-2 and V is TRBV10-3, with 10 bases that match TRBD2. V gave up 5 bases and J gave up 9 bases; unmatched junction bases: 6. CDR1 ENHRY and CDR2 SYGVKD come from the germline V gene. This CDR3 spans 14 amino acids. CDR3 residues: CAISFLAGDRELFF. The CDR3 DNA follows: TGTGCCATCAGTTTCCTAGCGGGGGACCGGGAGCTGTTTTTT.

The V gene is TRBV7-9, the J gene TRBJ2-5; tentative D call: TRBD2 (5 bases). The CDR3 length is 15 residues. CDR1 is SEHNR and CDR2 is FQNEAQ in the germline V gene (reference sequence). V lost 5 bases and J 5 bases, leaving 18 bases between the germline ends. The CDR3 region has the DNA TGTGCCAGCAGCCAAGATTTCGGGGTAGGGGAGACCCAGTACTTC. Translating gives CASSQDFGVGETQYF.

J is TRBJ2-3 and V is TRBV27; 11 bases line up with TRBD1. The CDR3 loop spans 13 amino acids. Germline loops: CDR1 MNHEY, CDR2 SMNVEV (reference sequence). The J segment lost 4 bases and the V segment lost 9 bases, leaving 3 bases of the junction unmatched. CDR3 protein: CASEGQGADTQYF. CDR3 nucleotides: TGTGCCAGTGAGGGACAGGGGGCAGATACGCAGTATTTT.

This clone was seen once. CDR3 in DNA: TGTGCCAGCAGCTCGGGACTAGCGGGATTCACAGATACGCAGTATTTT. It yields the protein CASSSGLAGFTDTQYF. The rearrangement uses TRBV7-3 and TRBJ2-3; TRBD2 matches at 13 bases. This CDR3 is built from 16 residues. The ends lost 4 bases at V and 2 bases at J; junction bases unmatched: 3. Germline-derived CDR1 and CDR2 are SGHTA and FQGTGA. The whole variable domain, filled in from reference TRBV7-3 and TRBJ2-3, reads GAGVSQTPSNKVTEKGKYVELRCDPISGHTALYWYRQSLGQGPEFLIYFQGTGAADDSGLPNDRFFAVRPEGSVSTLKIQRTERGDSAVYLCASSSGLAGFTDTQYFGPGTRLTVL.

This chain connects TRBV2 to TRBJ1-4; D ambiguous. Per germline, CDR1 SNHLY and CDR2 FYNNEI. Trimming took off 4 bases at V and 2 bases at J, with 14 bases between the two ends. This CDR3 contains 16 residues. The CDR3 region has the DNA TGTGCCAGCAGTGCCCGGGGAGGAGCGACTAATGAAAAACTGTTTTTT. The encoded protein is CASSARGGATNEKLFF.

This clone appeared a single time. The chain links TRBV7-8 to TRBJ2-7; the match to TRBD2 covers 10 bases. Germline values: CDR1 SGHVS, CDR2 FQNEAQ. The CDR3 is 16 amino acids. Germline trimming cut 0 bases from V and 1 base from J; bases unmatched to any gene: 3. The CDR3 loop reads CASSLAGLAESYEQYF. The CDR3 coding sequence is TGTGCCAGCAGCTTAGCCGGACTAGCGGAGTCCTACGAGCAGTACTTC.

The V gene is TRBV6-1, the J gene TRBJ1-5; D remains ambiguous. In germline, CDR1 is MNHNS, CDR2 SASEGT. This CDR3 comprises 11 residues. V lost 8 bases to trimming and J lost 4 bases, with 6 bases between them. The chain's CDR3 is CASGQNQPQHF. As DNA, the CDR3 is TGTGCCAGCGGGCAGAATCAGCCCCAGCATTTT.

The gene calls are TRBV5-1 and TRBJ2-1; no definite D call. V shed 0 bases and J shed 2 bases, with 6 bases lying between them. There are 14 residues in the CDR3. The germline V gene encodes CDR1 SGHRS and CDR2 YFSETQ. CDR3: CASSLVTAYNEQFF. The CDR3 nucleotides read TGCGCCAGCAGCTTGGTTACAGCCTACAATGAGCAGTTCTTC.

This chain links TRBV6-4 with TRBJ2-1; 7 bases align to TRBD2. The ends lost 2 bases at V and 10 bases at J; junction bases unmatched: 20. Germline CDR1 is MRHNA and CDR2 is SNTAGT. The CDR3 extends over 18 amino acids. CDR3 sequence: CASSDLSLAGGLTKEQFF. CDR3 nucleotide sequence: TGTGCCAGCAGTGACCTCTCCCTAGCCGGGGGGTTAACAAAGGAGCAGTTCTTC.

V and J are TRBV19 and TRBJ2-3; possible D gene TRBD2, 6 bases. This CDR3 is built from 13 residues. Germline assignment: CDR1 LNHDA and CDR2 SQIVND (reference sequence). The germline V and J ends were trimmed by 7 bases and 5 bases, with 13 bases remaining between them. The DNA for the CDR3 is TGTGCCAGTAAACTAGCCACCAGAGATACGCAGTATTTT. This gives the protein CASKLATRDTQYF.

The genes are TRBV7-9 and TRBJ2-3; possibly TRBD1 for D (7 bases). Germline assignment: CDR1 SEHNR and CDR2 FQNEAQ (reference sequence). The CDR3 consists of 19 residues. Trimming took off 5 bases at V and 3 bases at J, with 27 bases between the two ends. The CDR3 is CASSLGRNRGVKLTDTQYF. In DNA, the CDR3 is TGTGCCAGCAGCCTAGGGAGGAACAGGGGTGTAAAGTTAACAGATACGCAGTATTTT.

The chain uses TRBV27 and TRBJ2-1; TRBD2 might be the D (6 bases). V lost 6 bases and J lost 6, with 9 bases in between. CDR1 and CDR2 (germline): MNHEY, SMNVEV (reference sequence). The CDR3 length is 12 residues. The CDR3 protein is CASSRTINEQFF. DNA for the CDR3: TGTGCCAGCAGCCGGACTATCAATGAGCAGTTCTTC.

CDR3 nucleotides: TGTGCCAGCAGCCCAATGTGGGGGCGTGCGGCCAAAAACATTCAGTACTTC. Encoded protein: CASSPMWGRAAKNIQYF. The rearrangement uses TRBV28 and TRBJ2-4; D is possibly TRBD1 (6 bases). The CDR3 has 17 residues. Looked up from germline, CDR1 is MDHEN and CDR2 is SYDVKM. The germline V and J ends were trimmed by 6 bases and 1 base, with 19 bases remaining between them.

This clone was counted only a few times. DNA of the CDR3: TGTGCCAGCAGTTACTTGGGACAGGGGGACTATGGCTACACCTTC. Its protein product is CASSYLGQGDYGYTF. The rearrangement uses TRBV6-6 and TRBJ1-2; TRBD1 aligns across 11 bases. V was pared by 1 base and J by 3 bases, with 1 base of the junction left unmatched. Germline lookup yields CDR1 MNHNY and CDR2 SVGAGI (reference sequence). The CDR3 extends over 15 amino acids.

This chain connects TRBV28 to TRBJ1-1, with D tentatively TRBD1 (5 bases). The V gene lost 2 bases and the J gene lost 0 bases, with 7 bases spanning the gap. The CDR3 has 14 residues. Per germline, CDR1 MDHEN and CDR2 SYDVKM. The CDR3: CASSLRQLNTEAFF. The CDR3, as DNA: TGTGCCAGCAGTTTACGACAGCTGAACACTGAAGCTTTCTTT.

This clone has a handful of counts. The chain combines TRBV7-9 with TRBJ2-2; 10 bases align to TRBD1. The V and J ends lost 6 bases and 4 bases, in that order; junction bases with no gene match: 8. The CDR3 runs 16 residues. Germline V gene sequence: CDR1 SEHNR, CDR2 FQNEAQ (reference sequence). The CDR3 DNA reads TGTGCCAGCAGTTTACCGGGACAGGGGATCACCGGGGAGCTGTTTTTT. Its protein is CASSLPGQGITGELFF.

The rearrangement joins TRBV27 to TRBJ2-7; the match to TRBD1 covers 10 bases. The J segment lost 7 bases and the V segment lost 5 bases, leaving 11 bases of the junction unmatched. This CDR3 is built from 15 residues. Germline loops: CDR1 MNHEY, CDR2 SMNVEV (reference sequence). The CDR3 nucleotides read TGTGCCAGCAGTGCCGGGACAGGGGAGTCGAGAGAGCAGTACTTC. It codes for CASSAGTGESREQYF.